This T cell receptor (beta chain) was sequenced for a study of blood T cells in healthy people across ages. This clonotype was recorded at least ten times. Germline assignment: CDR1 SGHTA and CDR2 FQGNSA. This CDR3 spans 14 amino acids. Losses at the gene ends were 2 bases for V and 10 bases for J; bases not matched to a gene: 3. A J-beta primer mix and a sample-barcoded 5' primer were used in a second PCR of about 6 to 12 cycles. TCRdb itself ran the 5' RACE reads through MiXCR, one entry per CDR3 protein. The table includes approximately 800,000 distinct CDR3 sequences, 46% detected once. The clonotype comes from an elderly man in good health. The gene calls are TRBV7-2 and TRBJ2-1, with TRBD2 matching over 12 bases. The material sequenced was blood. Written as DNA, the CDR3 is TGTGCCAGCAGCTTACTGCTAGCGGGAGGGGAGCAGTTCTTC. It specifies CASSLLLAGGEQFF.